This T cell receptor beta chain emerged from a study of radiotherapy plus CTLA-4 blockade in lung cancer. The overall study: Patients showed objective responses in under 20% of cases, and disease control was achieved by 30% to 35%.

This table comes from immunoSEQ multiplex PCR, and its TCRdb copy is limited to in-frame clones, with some not included. This table holds 75,000 to 80,000 clones, more than 75% found once. On this clone itself: The antigen remains undetermined. The sample carries other DNA sequences with the same CDR3.

Whole-study results and caveats: Early blood T cell clone dynamics reportedly forecast response best, with interferon-beta. Blood TCR clones of tumor origin expanded after radiotherapy plus ipilimumab.

CTLA-4 blockade with ipilimumab, together with focal radiation, was given to patients with chemo-refractory metastatic non-small-cell lung cancer. Source: peripheral blood, taken from a patient treated with radiotherapy plus ipilimumab. This receptor was obtained from a human donor with non-small cell lung cancer who had stable disease on radiotherapy plus ipilimumab.

Here the CDR3 DNA reads TGTGCCAGCAGTGAAGCGCTTCCCCAGCCCCAGCATTTT. Translated, it gives CASSEALPQPQHF. The chain is built from TRBV2 and TRBJ1-5; no clear D. Germline CDR1 is SNHLY and CDR2 is FYNNEI. The V end lost 0 bases, the J end lost 7 bases, and 7 bases lay between the germline ends. The CDR3 runs 13 residues.